The rows below give T cell receptor beta chains drawn from one sample of a study of blood T cell repertoires in COVID-19. Only in-frame clones appear in the TCRdb table, and some are missing; sequencing was by immunoSEQ multiplex PCR. The table shows fewer than 350,000 clones, with roughly nine tenths occurring only once. Sequenced: peripheral blood. The receptors shown here come from a woman in her 30s with COVID-19, enrolled during active disease. The CDR3 runs from the conserved cysteine through the conserved F or W. D genes are given only for firm matches. Clone size is not always given. Where it is, it says once, few, many or a class for expanded clones.

j_call	v_call	clone_size	d_call	cdr3_nt	cdr3_aa
TRBJ1-5	TRBV7-8	NA	TRBD1	TGTGCCAGCAGCCCCCAGACAGGGGGTAATCAGCCCCAGCATTTT	CASSPQTGGNQPQHF
TRBJ1-4	TRBV7-9	NA	NA	TGTGCCAGCAGCTTAGGTAGAACAGCAAATGAAAAACTGTTTTTT	CASSLGRTANEKLFF
TRBJ2-1	TRBV6-4	NA	TRBD2	TGTGCCAGCAGTGACGGACTAGCGGGGGGCAATGAGCAGTTCTTC	CASSDGLAGGNEQFF
TRBJ2-1	TRBV6-2/TRBV6-3	NA	NA	TGTGCCAGCAGTTACGTTAACGGGATTGAGCAGTTCTTC	CASSYVNGIEQFF
TRBJ2-7	TRBV27	NA	TRBD1	TGTGCCAGCAGTTTCCAGACAGGGGCCGAGCAGTACTTC	CASSFQTGAEQYF
TRBJ2-5	TRBV5-6	NA	NA	TGTGCCAGCAGCTGGGATCGAAGTATGACAGTAACTGTGGAGACCCAGTACTTC	CASSWDRSMTVTVETQYF
TRBJ2-3	TRBV11-3	once	NA	TGTGCCAGCAGCTTAGGTCGGGGTCGCACAGATACGCAGTATTTT	CASSLGRGRTDTQYF
TRBJ2-7	TRBV27	NA	TRBD1	TGTGCCAGCAACTCGCCCGGCAGGGGGCTCTACGAGCAGTACTTC	CASNSPGRGLYEQYF
TRBJ1-2	TRBV5-6	NA	TRBD1	TGTGCCAGCAGCTTGAGACAGGGGGATGGCTACACCTTC	CASSLRQGDGYTF
TRBJ2-5	TRBV28	NA	TRBD2	TGTGCCAGCAGTTTAAGACTAGCGGGGGAAATCCAAGAGACCCAGTACTTC	CASSLRLAGEIQETQYF
TRBJ2-5	TRBV5-6	NA	TRBD1	TGTGCCAGCGCCCGAGGGGGCGCGCAAGAGACCCAGTACTTC	CASARGGAQETQYF
TRBJ2-1	TRBV27	NA	NA	TGTGCCAGCAGTTTATCGTACAGGTACAATGAGCAGTTCTTC	CASSLSYRYNEQFF
TRBJ2-2	TRBV28	once	TRBD2	TGTGCCAGCACCGGGAGGGGGACGGTCATGCCCGGGGAGCTGTTTTTT	CASTGRGTVMPGELFF
TRBJ2-2	TRBV11-2	NA	TRBD2	TGTGCCAGCAGCTTCCGGACTAGCGGGGAACGGGAGCTGTTTTTT	CASSFRTSGERELFF
TRBJ2-5	TRBV6-4	NA	TRBD2	TGTGCCACCAAGGGACTAGACTTACTAGAGACCCAGTACTTC	CATKGLDLLETQYF
TRBJ2-7	TRBV24-1	NA	NA	TGTGCCACCAGTGATTTCAGGGGGGCCCTCGGGTACGAGCAGTACTTC	CATSDFRGALGYEQYF
TRBJ1-1	TRBV12-3/TRBV12-4	few	NA	TGTGCCAGCAGTTTGACAGGCACTGAAGCTTTCTTT	CASSLTGTEAFF
TRBJ1-2	TRBV28	once	TRBD1	TGTGCCAGCAGTTCCAGTCCGGGACAGGGGATGGAGAGCTACACCTTC	CASSSSPGQGMESYTF
TRBJ2-2	TRBV2	few	NA	TGTGCCAGCACTGACAGGTACACCGGGGAGCTGTTTTTT	CASTDRYTGELFF
TRBJ1-1	TRBV5-1	NA	TRBD1	TGCGCCAGCAGCTCAAGACAGGGGGCGCTTACTTATGAAGCTTTCTTT	CASSSRQGALTYEAFF
TRBJ2-7	TRBV3-1/TRBV3-2	NA	NA	TGTGCCAGCAGCCAAGAAGGGGCACGAATCGCCTACGAGCAGTACTTC	CASSQEGARIAYEQYF
TRBJ1-1	TRBV18	once	TRBD1	TGTGCCAGCTCCCCTAACAGGGGTGACACTGAAGCTTTCTTT	CASSPNRGDTEAFF
TRBJ2-7	TRBV9	NA	TRBD1	TGTGCCAGCAGCCCAAGACCCGGGACAGGACTCTACGAGCAGTACTTC	CASSPRPGTGLYEQYF
TRBJ2-7	TRBV19	NA	TRBD1	TGTGCCAGTAGTCTAGAGACAGGGTACGGGGAGCAGTACTTC	CASSLETGYGEQYF
TRBJ1-4	TRBV11-2	NA	NA	TGTGCCAGCAGCTTAGATGGCGGGGAACTGTTTTTT	CASSLDGGELFF
TRBJ2-5	TRBV29-1	once	NA	TGCAGCGTTGAAACAGGTAGAGAGACCCAGTACTTC	CSVETGRETQYF
TRBJ2-5	TRBV5-1	NA	NA	TGCGCCAGCAGCCGGACAGGGAGGGAAGAGACCCAGTACTTC	CASSRTGREETQYF
TRBJ1-1	TRBV3-1/TRBV3-2	NA	NA	TGTGCCAGCAGCCAAGTAAGGAGAAACACTGAAGCTTTCTTT	CASSQVRRNTEAFF
TRBJ2-7	TRBV7-2	NA	TRBD2	TGTGCCAGCAGTCATCCCGGACTAGCGGGACCTACTCCCTACGAGCAGTACTTC	CASSHPGLAGPTPYEQYF
TRBJ2-5	TRBV12-5	NA	TRBD2	TGTGCTAGTGGTCCCCAGGGAGGGGAAGAGACCCAGTACTTC	CASGPQGGEETQYF
TRBJ2-7	TRBV19	NA	TRBD2	TGTGCCAGTAGTAAAAGCGGGGGGTCGTCCTACGAGCAGTACTTC	CASSKSGGSSYEQYF
TRBJ2-7	TRBV5-1	NA	TRBD1	TGCGCCAGCAGCGTCACCGGGACAGGAGCCTACGAGCAGTACTTC	CASSVTGTGAYEQYF
TRBJ1-5	TRBV13	NA	NA	TGTGCCAGCAGCTTAGGCCTTCGGGGGGGCGCGGGCAATCAGCCCCAGCATTTT	CASSLGLRGGAGNQPQHF
TRBJ1-1	TRBV7-2	NA	NA	TGTGCCAGCGGTCGCAGCGGTGTGGCTGAAGCTTTCTTT	CASGRSGVAEAFF
TRBJ2-7	TRBV30	NA	TRBD1	TGTGCCTGGAGTGTAGACGACAGGGGCTACGAGCAGTACTTC	CAWSVDDRGYEQYF
TRBJ2-7	TRBV6-5	NA	TRBD2	TGTGCCAGCAGCCGACTAGCGGGGGACTACGAGCAGTACTTC	CASSRLAGDYEQYF
TRBJ1-2	TRBV19	NA	NA	TGTGCCAGTAGTCCGGCAGGGGTAAACTATGGCTACACCTTC	CASSPAGVNYGYTF
TRBJ2-7	TRBV19	NA	TRBD1	TGTGCCAGTGCCGGGACAGGGGGATACGAGCAGTACTTC	CASAGTGGYEQYF
TRBJ2-1	TRBV11-2	NA	NA	TGTGCCAGCAGCTGGGGGGTCCCCTACAATGAGCAGTTCTTC	CASSWGVPYNEQFF
TRBJ1-2	TRBV18	NA	NA	TGTGCCAGCTCACCACTGGCAGCTAACTATGGCTACACCTTC	CASSPLAANYGYTF
TRBJ2-2	TRBV3-1/TRBV3-2	NA	TRBD1	TGTGCCAGCAGGGACAGGGGCCACACCGGGGAGCTGTTTTTT	CASRDRGHTGELFF
TRBJ1-5	TRBV7-2	once	NA	TGTGCCAGCAGCTTCCAGGCTTATCAGCCCCAGCATTTT	CASSFQAYQPQHF
TRBJ1-1	TRBV6-5	NA	NA	TGTGCCAGCAGTCTAAGGGGTGGCACTGAAGCTTTCTTT	CASSLRGGTEAFF
TRBJ2-1	TRBV5-1	NA	NA	TGCGCCAGCAGCCGACTCCTACCCTACAATGAGCAGTTCTTC	CASSRLLPYNEQFF
TRBJ2-3	TRBV7-8	NA	NA	TGTGCCAGCAGCTTAAGCGGATTTACAGCAGATACGCAGTATTTT	CASSLSGFTADTQYF
TRBJ1-2	TRBV5-1	NA	NA	TGCGCCAGCAGCTTGGTCGGCGGCCCCCCTGTTGATAACCATGGCTACACCTTC	CASSLVGGPPVDNHGYTF
TRBJ1-6	TRBV19	NA	TRBD1	TGTGCCAGTAGTAAGACAGGGGACTCCTATAATTCACCCCTCCACTTT	CASSKTGDSYNSPLHF
TRBJ1-1	TRBV28	NA	TRBD1	TGTGCCAGCAGTCCCAGGGGGCATGGGAACACTGAAGCTTTCTTT	CASSPRGHGNTEAFF
TRBJ2-3	TRBV19	few	TRBD1	TGTGCCAGCCGGGACAGCCCCACAGATACGCAGTATTTT	CASRDSPTDTQYF
TRBJ2-7	TRBV9	NA	NA	TGTGCCAGCAGCGTAGGGGGGACACCGGCATCCTACGAGCAGTACTTC	CASSVGGTPASYEQYF
TRBJ1-2	TRBV6-1	NA	NA	TGTGCCAGCAGTTTGGGCTCCTATGGCTACACCTTC	CASSLGSYGYTF
TRBJ1-2	TRBV11-2	NA	NA	TGTGCCAGCAGCCTCGGGTGGGGGGAATACGGCTACACCTTC	CASSLGWGEYGYTF
TRBJ2-5	TRBV3-1/TRBV3-2	NA	TRBD2	TGTGCCAGCAGAGCCGGGACTAGGGGGGTTCAAGAGACCCAGTACTTC	CASRAGTRGVQETQYF